The 23 T cell receptor beta chains below were found in one sample sequenced in a study of T-cell memory formation after mild COVID-19. In TCRdb, the 5' RACE reads were re-called with MiXCR into one record per CDR3 protein. The sample lists 350,000 to 500,000 distinct CDR3 sequences; roughly 18% were seen once. Material: PBMCs or a T cell subset sorted from them (not recorded which). The receptor set was obtained from a man between 18 and 29 years old who had mild COVID-19 (a few samples of this study predate the infection). Cell type and time point are not known.

This clonotype was recorded only once. This sequence joins TRBV7-6 and TRBJ2-3; D is unclear. The V and J ends lost 4 bases and 0 bases respectively, with 14 bases between them. This CDR3 comprises 16 residues. Germline V gives CDR1 SGHVS, CDR2 FNYEAQ. This CDR3 is CASSSPWSPSTDTQYF. As DNA, the CDR3 is TGTGCCAGCAGCTCCCCCTGGAGTCCTAGCACAGATACGCAGTATTTT.

J is TRBJ2-3 and V is TRBV7-8; D unresolved. Germline V CDR1 and CDR2: SGHVS, FQNEAQ. There are 16 residues in the CDR3. Trimming shortened V by 3 bases and J by 1 base, and 14 bases separated the two germline ends. The CDR3: CASSFSLEARTDTQYF. CDR3 sequence (DNA): TGTGCCAGCAGCTTTAGTCTAGAAGCCCGCACAGATACGCAGTATTTT.

This sequence joins TRBV7-2 and TRBJ2-3; D unclear. The germline gives CDR1 SGHTA, CDR2 FQGNSA. This CDR3 comprises 14 residues. Trimming took 1 base from V and 7 from J, leaving 12 bases between them. The CDR3 loop reads CASSLEPGRYTQYF. The CDR3 region has the DNA TGTGCCAGCAGCTTAGAACCGGGCCGCTATACGCAGTATTTT. Supplemented by reference TRBV7-2 and TRBJ2-3, the full variable domain reads GAGVSQSPSNKVTEKGKDVELRCDPISGHTALYWYRQSLGQGLEFLIYFQGNSAPDKSGLPSDRFSAERTGGSVSTLTIQRTQQEDSAVYLCASSLEPGRYTQYFGPGTRLTVL.

This chain joins TRBV12-3 or TRBV12-4 and TRBJ2-7; D perhaps matches TRBD2 (6 bases). This CDR3 has 13 amino acids. The V end lost 7 bases, the J end lost 2 bases, and 12 bases lay between the germline ends. In nucleotides, the CDR3 is TGTGCCAGCACCCGGGACTTCGCCTACGAGCAGTACTTC. Translated: CASTRDFAYEQYF.

This clonotype showed up many times. The chain recombines TRBV7-2 with TRBJ1-4; D possibly corresponds to TRBD1 (5 bases). The CDR3 is 12 amino acids. In germline, CDR1 is SGHTA, CDR2 FQGNSA. V lost 5 bases, J lost 8 bases, and 9 bases lay in between. CDR3 in DNA: TGTGCCAGCAGCCCAGGGACGGAAAAACTGTTTTTT. It codes for CASSPGTEKLFF. Variable domain in full (rest from reference TRBV7-2 and TRBJ1-4): GAGVSQSPSNKVTEKGKDVELRCDPISGHTALYWYRQSLGQGLEFLIYFQGNSAPDKSGLPSDRFSAERTGGSVSTLTIQRTQQEDSAVYLCASSPGTEKLFFGSGTQLSVL.

CDR3 sequence reads: CASSYVTGGISYEQYF. In DNA, the CDR3 is TGTGCCAGCAGTTACGTCACAGGGGGCATCTCCTACGAGCAGTACTTC. V is TRBV6-2 or TRBV6-3 and J is TRBJ2-7, with TRBD1 matching 9 bases. V shed 2 bases, J shed 0 bases, and the junction held 5 bases outside the gene matches. CDR1 and CDR2 (germline): MNHEY, SVGEGT. The CDR3 runs to 16 residues.

The CDR3 reads CASSFLPGANVLTF. CDR3 in DNA: TGTGCCAGCAGTTTCCTTCCTGGGGCCAACGTCCTGACTTTC. The chain uses TRBV12-3 or TRBV12-4 and TRBJ2-6; D uncertain. CDR3 size: 14 residues. The V end lost 3 bases, the J end lost 2 bases, and 5 bases lay between the germline ends.

The gene calls are TRBV7-8 and TRBJ2-1; D uncertain. Looked up from germline, CDR1 is SGHVS and CDR2 is FQNEAQ. The CDR3 consists of 13 residues. Trimming cost V 1 base and J 10 bases, with 11 bases left between them. This CDR3 is CASSLEGWWEQFF. The CDR3 bases are TGTGCCAGCAGCTTAGAAGGGTGGTGGGAGCAGTTCTTC.

This clonotype was detected many times. CDR3 sequence: CASSYAGVITDTQYF. The CDR3 bases are TGCGCCAGCAGCTACGCGGGGGTCATCACAGATACGCAGTATTTT. The chain recombines TRBV4-1 with TRBJ2-3; 7 bases line up with TRBD2. V shed 5 bases, J shed 2 bases, and the junction held 7 bases outside the gene matches. The CDR3 length is 15 residues. Germline assignment: CDR1 MGHRA and CDR2 YSYEKL.

This clonotype was seen only a few times. The rearrangement joins TRBV7-3 to TRBJ2-1; no definite D call. V dropped 5 bases and J dropped 6 bases, with 11 bases sitting between them. CDR1 is SGHTA, CDR2 FQGTGA, per germline. The CDR3 extends over 13 amino acids. CDR3 bases: TGTGCCAGCAGCCAGGTGGGCGTCAATGAGCAGTTCTTC. Translated: CASSQVGVNEQFF.

A few counts support this clonotype. The V call is TRBV9, the J call TRBJ1-4; TRBD1 aligns across 9 bases. Unmatched junction bases numbered 10, after V lost 0 bases and J lost 4 bases. The germline V gene has CDR1 SGDLS and CDR2 YYNGEE. The length of the CDR3 is 18 residues. As DNA, the CDR3 is TGTGCCAGCAGCGTAGTTCTAGACCGGGACAGGGTTAATGAAAAACTGTTTTTT. Its translation: CASSVVLDRDRVNEKLFF.

The chain links TRBV4-2 to TRBJ1-1; TRBD1 is a possible D gene (6 bases). This CDR3 is built from 15 residues. CDR1 is LGHNA and CDR2 is YNFKEQ in the germline V gene. Trimming stripped 11 bases from V and 0 bases from J, with 19 bases between. Here the CDR3 reads CAARQVRGMNTEAFF. CDR3 nucleotide sequence: TGTGCCGCCCGACAGGTACGGGGCATGAACACTGAAGCTTTCTTT.

The V gene is TRBV4-3, the J gene TRBJ2-2, with a tentative D call TRBD1 (5 bases). The CDR3 loop spans 14 amino acids. Trimming left V 7 bases short and J 3 bases short, with 12 bases between. Germline CDR1 reads LGHNA; CDR2 reads YSLEER. CDR3 loop: CASNQGRYTGELFF. The CDR3 DNA is TGCGCCAGCAACCAGGGTCGGTACACCGGGGAGCTGTTTTTT.

A few counts support this clonotype. This sequence joins TRBV7-9 and TRBJ2-7; 7 positions match TRBD2. With V trimmed by 6 bases and J by 3 bases, 14 bases remained unmatched. CDR1 is SEHNR, CDR2 FQNEAQ, per germline (reference sequence). This CDR3 has 16 residues. CDR3 sequence reads: CASSFFRMSGGYEQYF. The CDR3 DNA sequence: TGTGCCAGCAGTTTTTTCCGGATGTCGGGGGGCTACGAGCAGTACTTC.

As for this clonotype: The CDR3 end shows no conserved phenylalanine or tryptophan, and so a read error is likely. The chain has TRBV3-1 and TRBJ2-1; D remains unclear. The CDR3 runs 12 residues. V was cut by 2 bases and J by 7 bases, with 6 bases left in between. Germline V gives CDR1 LGHDT, CDR2 YNNKEL (reference sequence). The CDR3 bases are TGTGCCAGCAGCCAACTCAGAAATGAGCAGTTCTTA. This translates into CASSQLRNEQFL.

In its sample, this clonotype was seen a few times. The J gene is TRBJ1-1, the V gene TRBV19; 9 positions match TRBD1. Per the germline V gene, CDR1 is LNHDA and CDR2 is SQIVND (reference sequence). The CDR3 runs 15 residues. V lost 7 bases and J lost 2; bases outside the gene matches: 8. The CDR3 nucleotides read TGTGCCAGTACCGGGGACAGGGAATTTAACACTGAAGCTTTCTTT. It encodes CASTGDREFNTEAFF.

The CDR3 sequence is CASSPSDRDTDTQYF. CDR3 sequence (DNA): TGTGCCAGCAGTCCCTCGGACAGGGACACAGATACGCAGTATTTT. The chain combines TRBV27 with TRBJ2-3, with 8 bases that match TRBD1. This CDR3 comprises 15 residues. With 5 bases clipped from V and 2 bases from J, the junction kept 6 bases outside the gene matches. Germline-derived CDR1 and CDR2 are MNHEY and SMNVEV (reference sequence).

This clonotype was recorded a few times. The chain carries TRBV19 and TRBJ2-1; TRBD1 or TRBD2 may be the D gene (6 bases each). This CDR3 is 15 amino acids long. Per the germline V gene, CDR1 is LNHDA and CDR2 is SQIVND (reference sequence). V was shortened by 9 bases and J by 1 base, with 16 bases between the two germline ends. The CDR3 sequence is CASRVGGHSYNEQFF. DNA of the CDR3: TGTGCCAGCAGAGTCGGGGGCCATTCCTACAATGAGCAGTTCTTC.

This clonotype appeared a few times. The CDR3 DNA is TGCGCCAGCAGCAAGGGACTAGCGGGCCTAAGCTCCTACGAGCAGTACTTC. Amino acid sequence: CASSKGLAGLSSYEQYF. This chain joins TRBV5-1 and TRBJ2-7; 12 bases are shared with TRBD2. This CDR3 is built from 17 residues. Trimming removed 4 bases from V and 0 bases from J; junction bases left unmatched: 8. The V gene's germline CDR1 is SGHRS and CDR2 YFSETQ.

V and J are TRBV2 and TRBJ2-5, with D hard to call. V was clipped by 0 bases and J by 3 bases, with 11 bases between them. The CDR3 extends over 15 amino acids. Germline V lookup: CDR1 SNHLY, CDR2 FYNNEI. The chain's CDR3 is CASSEARPREETQYF. The CDR3 DNA reads TGTGCCAGCAGTGAAGCGAGGCCCAGAGAAGAGACCCAGTACTTC.

The rearrangement uses TRBV13 and TRBJ2-1; 11 nucleotides line up with TRBD2. Unmatched junction bases numbered 13, after V lost 5 bases and J lost 10 bases. The CDR3 spans 16 residues. In germline, CDR1 is PRHDT, CDR2 FYEKMQ (reference sequence). The CDR3 nucleotides read TGTGCCAGCAGCATAATGGGGCTAGCGGGGGGTGAAGAGCAGTTCTTC. Residues: CASSIMGLAGGEEQFF.

In nucleotides, the CDR3 is TGTGCCAGCAGCCCTTGGACCGACAAAGAGACCCAGTACTTC. Its translation: CASSPWTDKETQYF. V and J are TRBV14 and TRBJ2-5; unclear D gene. Germline V gives CDR1 SGHDN, CDR2 FVKESK. Trimming stripped 4 bases from V and 3 bases from J, with 12 bases between. This CDR3 region has 14 residues.

The CDR3 here is CASSLIGEKMRPLHF. The CDR3 bases are TGCGCCAGCAGCTTAATAGGGGAGAAGATGAGACCCCTCCACTTT. The chain uses TRBV5-1 and TRBJ1-6, with D perhaps TRBD1 (5 bases). The CDR3 covers 15 residues. Trimming left V 2 bases short and J 12 bases short, with 18 bases between. CDR1 SGHRS and CDR2 YFSETQ come from the germline V gene.